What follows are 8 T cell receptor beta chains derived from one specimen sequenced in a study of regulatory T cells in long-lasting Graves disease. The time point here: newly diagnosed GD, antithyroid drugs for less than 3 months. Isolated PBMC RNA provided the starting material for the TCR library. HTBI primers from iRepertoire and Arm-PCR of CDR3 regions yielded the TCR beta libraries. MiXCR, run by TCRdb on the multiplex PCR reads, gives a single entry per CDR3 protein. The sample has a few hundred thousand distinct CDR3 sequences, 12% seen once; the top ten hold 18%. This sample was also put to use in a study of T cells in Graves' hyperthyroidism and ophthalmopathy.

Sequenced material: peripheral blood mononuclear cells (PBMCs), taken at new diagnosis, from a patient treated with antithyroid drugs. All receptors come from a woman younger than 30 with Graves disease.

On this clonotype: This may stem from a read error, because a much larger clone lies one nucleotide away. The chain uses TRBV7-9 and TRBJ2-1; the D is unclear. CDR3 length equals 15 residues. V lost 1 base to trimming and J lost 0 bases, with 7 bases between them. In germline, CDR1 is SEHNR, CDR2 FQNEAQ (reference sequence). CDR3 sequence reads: CASSLGYSSYNEQFF. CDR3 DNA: TGTGCCAGCAGCTTAGGGTATTCCTCCTACAATGAGCAGTTCTTC.

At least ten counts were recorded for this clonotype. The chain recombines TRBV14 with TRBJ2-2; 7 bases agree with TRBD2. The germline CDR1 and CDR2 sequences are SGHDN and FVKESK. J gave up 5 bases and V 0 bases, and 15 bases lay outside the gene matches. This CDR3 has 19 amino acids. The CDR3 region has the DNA TGTGCCAGCAGCCAAGAGCTAAGTGGGAGGGCCCTCCGAACCGGGGAGCTGTTTTTT. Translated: CASSQELSGRALRTGELFF.

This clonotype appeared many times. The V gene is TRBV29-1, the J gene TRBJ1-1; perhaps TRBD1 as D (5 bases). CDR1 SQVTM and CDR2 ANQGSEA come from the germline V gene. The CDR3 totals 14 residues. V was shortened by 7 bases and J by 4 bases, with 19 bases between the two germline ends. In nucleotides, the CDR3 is TGCAGCGCCGAACCACCTTTGGGGGGCACTGAAGCTTTCTTT. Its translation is CSAEPPLGGTEAFF. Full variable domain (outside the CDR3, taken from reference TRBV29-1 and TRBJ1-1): SAVISQKPSRDICQRGTSLTIQCQVDSQVTMMFWYRQQPGQSLTLIATANQGSEATYESGFVIDKFPISRPNLTFSTLTVSNMSPEDSSIYLCSAEPPLGGTEAFFGQGTRLTVV.

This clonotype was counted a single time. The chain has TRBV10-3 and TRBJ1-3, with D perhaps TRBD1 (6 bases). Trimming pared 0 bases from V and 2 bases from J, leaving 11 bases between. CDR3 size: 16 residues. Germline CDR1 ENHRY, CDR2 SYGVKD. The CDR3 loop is CAISESQGLPGNTIYF. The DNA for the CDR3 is TGTGCCATCAGTGAGTCGCAGGGGCTGCCTGGAAACACCATATATTTT.

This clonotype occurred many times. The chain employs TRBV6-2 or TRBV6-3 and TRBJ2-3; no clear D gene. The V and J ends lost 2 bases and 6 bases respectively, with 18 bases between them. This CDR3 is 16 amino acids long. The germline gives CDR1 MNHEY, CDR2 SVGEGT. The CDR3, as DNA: TGTGCCAGCAGTTACCGGGTCCTCGTACCTTCGGATACGCAGTATTTT. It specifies CASSYRVLVPSDTQYF.

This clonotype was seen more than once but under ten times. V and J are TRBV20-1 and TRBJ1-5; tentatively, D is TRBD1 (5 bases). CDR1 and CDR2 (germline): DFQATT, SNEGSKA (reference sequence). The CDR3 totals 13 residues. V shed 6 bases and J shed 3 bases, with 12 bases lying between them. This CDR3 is CSAPGTFNQPQHF. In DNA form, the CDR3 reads TGCAGTGCCCCCGGGACCTTCAATCAGCCCCAGCATTTT.

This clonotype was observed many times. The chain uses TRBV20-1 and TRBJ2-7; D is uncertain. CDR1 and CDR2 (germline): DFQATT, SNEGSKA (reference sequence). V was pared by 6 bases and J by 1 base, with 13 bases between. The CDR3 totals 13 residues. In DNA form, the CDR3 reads TGCAGTGCCAAACTCAGGAATTCCTACGAGCAGTACTTC. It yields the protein CSAKLRNSYEQYF.

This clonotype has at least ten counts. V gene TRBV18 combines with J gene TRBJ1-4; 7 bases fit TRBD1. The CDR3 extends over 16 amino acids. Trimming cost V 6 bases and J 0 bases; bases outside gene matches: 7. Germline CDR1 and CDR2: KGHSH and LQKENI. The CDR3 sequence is CASSPRGLPTNEKLFF. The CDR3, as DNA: TGTGCCAGCTCGCCGAGGGGGCTTCCAACTAATGAAAAACTGTTTTTT.